The clone carrying this T cell receptor (beta chain) came up many times. Its antigen is unidentified. The sample originates from a study of early T cells in non-severe SARS-CoV-2 infection. Broader study findings: A preference for anti-spike CD8 responses marked VDJdb matching, which missed private and CD4 specificities.

TCRdb reanalysed the 5' RACE reads using MiXCR and keeps one entry per CDR3 protein. The table shows over 55,000 distinct CDR3 sequences, with about 12% occurring only once. Trimming removed 4 bases from V and 6 bases from J, with 12 bases in between. Germline CDR1 and CDR2: MNHEY and SMNVEV (reference sequence). The CDR3 is made up of 13 amino acids. The receptor was isolated from an adult who was a healthcare worker with PCR-confirmed SARS-CoV-2 infection or an uninfected control (not recorded which). This chain connects TRBV27 to TRBJ1-2; D unresolved. Sequencing was performed on whole blood. The CDR3 DNA follows: TGTGCCAGCAGTTCCCCGCGTTGGGATGGCTACACCTTC. This encodes CASSSPRWDGYTF.